This T cell receptor (beta chain) is drawn from a study of beta chain features in type 1 diabetes. Trimming removed 3 bases from V and 6 bases from J, with 9 bases in between. CDR3 length: 11 residues. The germline CDR1 and CDR2 sequences are DFQATT and SNEGSKA (reference sequence). Findings of the study overall: PCR might favor shorter templates, but any such skew would affect patients and controls equally. Across all four CD4+ subsets, people with type 1 diabetes showed modestly shorter TCRB CDR3s. At VDJ recombination sites, type 1 diabetes patients had fewer insertions and more deleted nucleotides.

Expressed TCRB transcripts were sequenced after all isolated RNA was converted to cDNA. Some clones are missing from TCRdb's copy, which holds only in-frame ones; the method was immunoSEQ multiplex PCR. The profile covers 150,000 to 200,000 clones, with around 63% appearing a single time and about 0.1% taken by the ten largest. As regards this clone: Antigen unknown. This sample also contains other DNA sequences that code for the same CDR3.

The clonotype originates from a man aged 25 to 45 with type 1 diabetes. Sequences were obtained from naive CD4+ T cells from blood. The chain links TRBV20-1 to TRBJ2-7, with D unresolved. The DNA of the CDR3 is TGCAGTGCTAGCACGGTCTCCGAGCAGTACTTC. Encoded protein: CSASTVSEQYF.